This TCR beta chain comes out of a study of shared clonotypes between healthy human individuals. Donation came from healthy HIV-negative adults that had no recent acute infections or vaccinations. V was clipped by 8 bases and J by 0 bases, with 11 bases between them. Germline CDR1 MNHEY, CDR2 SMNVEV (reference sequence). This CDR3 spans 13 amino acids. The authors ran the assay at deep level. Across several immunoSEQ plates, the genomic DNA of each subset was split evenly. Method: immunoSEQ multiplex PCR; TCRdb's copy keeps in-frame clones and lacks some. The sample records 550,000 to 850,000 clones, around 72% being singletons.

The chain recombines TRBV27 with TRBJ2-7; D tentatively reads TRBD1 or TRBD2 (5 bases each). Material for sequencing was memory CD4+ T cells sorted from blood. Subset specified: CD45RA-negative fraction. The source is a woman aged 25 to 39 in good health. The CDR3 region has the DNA TGTGCCAGCTGGGACCCTAGCTCCTACGAGCAGTACTTC. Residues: CASWDPSSYEQYF.